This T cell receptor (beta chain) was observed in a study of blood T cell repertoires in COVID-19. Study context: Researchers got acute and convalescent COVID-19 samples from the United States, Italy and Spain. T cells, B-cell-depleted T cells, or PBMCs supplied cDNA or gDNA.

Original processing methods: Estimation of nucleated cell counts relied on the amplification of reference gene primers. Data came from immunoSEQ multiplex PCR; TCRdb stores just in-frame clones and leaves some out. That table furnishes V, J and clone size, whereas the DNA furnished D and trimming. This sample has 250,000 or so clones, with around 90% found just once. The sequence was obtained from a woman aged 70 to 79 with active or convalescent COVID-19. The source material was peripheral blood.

In DNA, the CDR3 is TGTGCCAGCAGCTTACTCGGCACTGAAGCTTTCTTT. Translating it yields CASSLLGTEAFF. This chain connects TRBV7-2 to TRBJ1-1; D is uncertain. The CDR3 totals 12 residues. Germline CDR1 and CDR2: SGHTA and FQGNSA. The V gene lost 2 bases and the J gene lost 4 bases, with 5 bases spanning the gap.